This is a list of T cell receptor beta chains from one sample in a study of blood T cells in healthy people across ages. MiXCR was run by TCRdb on the 5' RACE reads, yielding one entry per CDR3 protein. This table has roughly 1.5 million distinct CDR3 sequences, approximately 43% appearing once. The sequenced sample consisted of blood. All receptors derive from a woman between 18 and 29 years old in good health. CDR3s include the opening cysteine and the closing phenylalanine or tryptophan. Each record gives: CDR3 length, J gene, D gene, V gene, clone size, CDR3 protein, CDR3 DNA. A D gene is named only where the DNA matches it firmly. The listing skips clone size in some rows; elsewhere it reads once, few, many or a size class.

>12|TRBJ1-5|-|TRBV28|-
CASAGLNQPQHF
TGTGCCAGTGCAGGATTAAATCAGCCCCAGCATTTT
>16|TRBJ2-3|TRBD2|TRBV7-2|-
CASSVKRLASTDTQYF
TGTGCCAGCAGCGTAAAACGACTAGCCAGCACAGATACGCAGTATTTT
>14|TRBJ2-1|-|TRBV9|few
CASSPSPPSEVQFF
TGTGCCAGCAGCCCATCTCCCCCTAGTGAGGTGCAGTTCTTC
>14|TRBJ2-5|-|TRBV20-1|few
CSTQDRGAQETQYF
TGCAGTACGCAGGACCGGGGGGCCCAAGAGACCCAGTACTTC
>14|TRBJ1-1|-|TRBV20-1|-
CSAIITSLSTEAFF
TGCAGTGCTATCATTACCAGCTTGTCCACTGAAGCTTTCTTT
>12|TRBJ1-1|-|TRBV20-1|-
CSAPERGTEAFF
TGCAGTGCGCCGGAAAGAGGGACTGAAGCTTTCTTT
>12|TRBJ2-5|-|TRBV29-1|-
CSVAEPQETQYF
TGCAGCGTTGCCGAGCCCCAAGAGACCCAGTACTTC
>14|TRBJ1-1|-|TRBV7-9|few
CASSLVYGGGEAFF
TGTGCCAGCAGCTTAGTGTATGGGGGCGGGGAAGCTTTCTTT
>13|TRBJ2-5|-|TRBV7-6|-
CASSLGPVKTQYF
TGTGCCAGCAGCTTAGGGCCGGTAAAGACCCAGTACTTC
>12|TRBJ2-1|TRBD2|TRBV29-1|many
CSAGLVYNEQFF
TGCAGCGCAGGACTAGTTTACAATGAGCAGTTCTTC
>14|TRBJ2-1|-|TRBV12-3/TRBV12-4|-
CASSPLNSYNEQFF
TGTGCCAGCAGTCCTCTAAACTCCTACAATGAGCAGTTCTTC
>14|TRBJ1-1|TRBD1|TRBV6-6|-
CASNKQGARSEAFF
TGTGCCAGCAACAAACAGGGGGCGAGGAGTGAAGCTTTCTTT
>14|TRBJ2-1|TRBD2|TRBV5-6|-
CATGLAGGGGEQFF
TGTGCCACAGGACTAGCGGGAGGAGGTGGTGAGCAGTTCTTC
>15|TRBJ2-3|-|TRBV4-2|few
CASSRLYTGTDTQYF
TGTGCCAGCAGCCGATTATACACAGGCACCGATACGCAGTATTTT
>16|TRBJ2-3|TRBD2|TRBV20-1|once
CSASRIAGASTDTQYF
TGCAGTGCTTCAAGGATAGCGGGGGCTAGCACAGATACGCAGTATTTT
>16|TRBJ2-1|TRBD1|TRBV7-8|few
CASSLVRDRRYNEQFF
TGTGCCAGCAGCTTAGTCCGGGACAGGCGCTACAATGAGCAGTTCTTC
>15|TRBJ1-2|-|TRBV20-1|few
CSARDLGGDNYGYTF
TGCAGTGCTAGAGATCTCGGGGGGGACAACTATGGCTACACCTTC
>14|TRBJ1-4|TRBD1|TRBV7-2|few
CASSPTGWNEKLFF
TGTGCCAGCAGCCCGACAGGGTGGAATGAAAAACTGTTTTTT
>14|TRBJ2-3|TRBD1|TRBV5-1|few
CASSWDRATDTQYF
TGCGCCAGCAGCTGGGACAGGGCGACCGATACGCAGTATTTT
>16|TRBJ2-7|-|TRBV28|-
CASSLIPYQSSYEQYF
TGTGCCAGCAGTTTAATCCCTTACCAAAGCTCCTACGAGCAGTACTTC
>15|TRBJ1-1|-|TRBV20-1|-
CSAGGGDGKNTEAFF
TGCAGTGCTGGGGGGGGGGACGGGAAGAACACTGAAGCTTTCTTT
>13|TRBJ1-2|-|TRBV2|few
CASNEEIGYGYTF
TGTGCCAGCAATGAGGAGATCGGCTATGGCTACACCTTC
>14|TRBJ2-1|-|TRBV6-5|-
CASSYEMLGNEQFF
TGTGCCAGCAGTTACGAGATGCTGGGCAATGAGCAGTTCTTC
>13|TRBJ1-2|-|TRBV5-1|-
CASRRVGGDGYTF
TGCGCCAGCAGGCGCGTCGGTGGAGATGGCTACACCTTC
>14|TRBJ1-2|TRBD1|TRBV20-1|once
CSAQRQGAGYGYTF
TGCAGTGCCCAGAGACAGGGGGCTGGATATGGCTACACCTTC
>15|TRBJ1-6|TRBD1|TRBV4-3|-
CASSQETGLNSPLHF
TGCGCCAGCAGCCAAGAGACAGGGTTGAATTCACCCCTCCACTTT
>13|TRBJ1-1|-|TRBV2|-
CASSPEQNTEAFF
TGTGCCAGCAGTCCTGAGCAGAACACTGAAGCTTTCTTT
>14|TRBJ2-1|-|TRBV20-1|-
CSAIGGSSYNEQFF
TGCAGTGCTATAGGTGGGAGCTCCTACAATGAGCAGTTCTTC
>22|TRBJ1-4|TRBD1|TRBV4-2|-
CASSQVRGQGALRGSLNEKLFF
TGTGCCAGCAGCCAAGTACGGGGGCAGGGGGCCTTACGAGGGTCCCTTAATGAAAAACTGTTTTTT
>12|TRBJ2-7|TRBD1|TRBV20-1|-
CSAPPGGYEQYF
TGCAGTGCCCCACCAGGGGGTTACGAGCAGTACTTC
>12|TRBJ2-1|TRBD2|TRBV30|-
CAWTSGSNEQFF
TGTGCCTGGACTAGCGGCTCAAATGAGCAGTTCTTC
>14|TRBJ2-1|-|TRBV5-1|few
CASSPETNQETQFF
TGCGCCAGCAGCCCGGAGACAAACCAAGAGACCCAGTTCTTC
>14|TRBJ2-1|TRBD1|TRBV6-2/TRBV6-3|-
CASSSWDRGDEQFF
TGTGCCAGCAGTTCCTGGGACAGGGGCGATGAGCAGTTCTTC
>19|TRBJ2-3|TRBD2|TRBV14|-
CASSPGIAGGPSQTDTQYF
TGTGCCAGCAGCCCGGGGATCGCGGGGGGGCCAAGCCAGACAGATACGCAGTATTTT
>14|TRBJ2-3|-|TRBV7-2|-
CASSRVQGTDTQYF
TGTGCCAGCAGCAGGGTGCAGGGCACAGATACGCAGTATTTT
>14|TRBJ2-1|-|TRBV20-1|-
CSAESPGGGNEQFF
TGCAGTGCTGAGAGCCCCGGTGGGGGAAATGAGCAGTTCTTC
>14|TRBJ2-3|-|TRBV15|-
CATSIRQGGYTQYF
TGTGCCACCAGCATTAGACAGGGAGGCTATACGCAGTATTTT
>14|TRBJ1-2|-|TRBV4-1|-
CASSQERGGGGYTF
TGCGCCAGCAGCCAAGAGCGGGGTGGAGGAGGCTACACCTTC
>13|TRBJ1-4|-|TRBV29-1|-
CSVPGMGGEKLFF
TGCAGCGTTCCCGGGATGGGTGGCGAAAAACTGTTTTTT
>18|TRBJ2-7|TRBD2|TRBV7-2|-
CASRGLAGGAPSHNEQYF
TGTGCCAGCAGAGGACTAGCGGGGGGGGCTCCCTCCCACAATGAGCAGTACTTC
>14|TRBJ2-5|TRBD2|TRBV29-1|few
CSVIGGRGGKTQYF
TGCAGCGTTATAGGCGGGAGGGGAGGAAAGACCCAGTACTTC
>13|TRBJ1-2|-|TRBV20-1|few
CSATGRVNYGYTF
TGCAGCGCCACTGGCAGGGTCAACTATGGCTACACCTTC
>11|TRBJ2-7|-|TRBV7-9|few
CASSSWIEQYF
TGTGCCAGCAGCTCTTGGATCGAGCAGTACTTC
>15|TRBJ2-5|TRBD1|TRBV7-2|-
CANSLRTGGQETQYF
TGTGCCAACAGCCTCCGGACAGGGGGCCAAGAGACCCAGTACTTC
>14|TRBJ2-5|TRBD1|TRBV12-3/TRBV12-4|many
CASSSSRQGLKQYF
TGTGCCAGCAGTTCGAGCCGACAGGGGTTAAAGCAGTACTTC
>16|TRBJ2-4|-|TRBV10-3|-
CAISDLAGTAKNIQYF
TGTGCCATCAGTGACTTAGCAGGGACAGCCAAAAACATTCAGTACTTC
>11|TRBJ2-7|-|TRBV28|few
CASRNNYEQYF
TGTGCCAGCAGGAATAACTACGAGCAGTACTTC